This T cell receptor beta chain was observed in a study of human T cells and chemical hapten exposure (dated by TCRdb to the early 2020s). In terms of the full investigation: For sensitization, 2% DPC in acetone was applied to a roughly 2 cm by roughly 2 cm area of upper inner arm skin. Weekly therapeutic DPC doses were additionally applied to the scalp of patients throughout the roughly 24-week study period. Patch testing was performed on the upper back with Finn chambers containing 0.01% DPC, and the patch tests were scored after 6 days according to International Contact Dermatitis Research Group standards. Alopecia areata with under or over 50% scalp involvement, alopecia totalis and alopecia universalis were represented in the patient cohort, which was mostly female. Libraries were combined into a pool for sequencing, and differences in TCR yield between samples came mainly from small differences in library volumes within the pool. This study followed changes in the peripheral blood TCR repertoire in vivo during primary and secondary sensitization of alopecia patients to the hapten diphenylcyclopropenone (DPC). Blood was sampled from patients pre-sensitization (week 0) and at 2, 6 and about 24 weeks after DPC sensitization. Blood for TCR sequencing was provided by twenty-nine alopecia patients at one to four time points (pre-sensitization, 2, 6 and 24 weeks). General study outcomes and caveats: After repeated subsampling, changes were observed in the strength of the expansion versus patch-test correlation and in the threshold at which the correlation became significant. All patients had alopecia, a presumed autoimmune disease, so their immune response might differ from that of healthy individuals. The number of PT1 expanded TCRs positively correlated with patch test score, significant at thresholds 8, 16 and 32 but not 4. Significantly more large CDR3 similarity clusters were formed by expanded TCRs than by pre-sensitization or healthy control sets, consistent with antigen-driven responses. DPC sensitization did not change how many TCRs were above 1 in 1000 frequency, and no evidence was found of alterations in global repertoire structure.

This clonotype was counted ten times or more. The clone's antigen remains unknown. The input lacks base qualities; no much larger clone sits a single base away. Library creation used RACE. Sequenced using a NextSeq 500. Library preparation attached unique molecular identifiers to individual cDNA molecules for quantitative, reproducible TCR counting. Both TCR alpha and TCR beta chains were sequenced from each blood RNA sample. Processing in the source paper ran as follows. A median of roughly 99,000 TCRs per sample was observed, with a range of roughly 23,224 to 700,000. The Decombinator software suite was used to annotate V, J and CDR3 in the TCR reads. For the PS versus PT1 abundance plots, all samples were subsampled to the same number of TCRs (28,000). TCRs were defined as expanded if absent before sensitization and observed at least eight times at the 2-week time point. TCRdb ran its own pipeline on the public reads, namely fastp trimming at Q25 and MiXCR clone calling, and kept in-frame beta chains. Rows are unified per CDR3 protein, each entry keeping the most common DNA and genes. TCRdb's processing, not the authors', yielded these V and J calls. For this sample the table gives about 120,000 distinct CDR3 sequences, of which around 13% were detected only once. Around 0.84% of the sample lies in the top ten.

From the cysteine up to the phenylalanine, the CDR3 has a length of 12 residues. Of the read, only the CDR3 DNA is kept; its 36 bases are in frame from base 1. From the germline V gene, CDR1 is SNHLY and CDR2 is FYNNEI. V loses 3 bases of germline sequence and J loses 5 bases, and the interval between the two ends is 7 bases. In light of the paper, this sample's time point label describes: patch test 1, 2 weeks after DPC sensitization. The sample's treatment or condition label is to be understood as: therapeutic diphenylcyclopropenone sensitization with weekly scalp DPC. At each patch-test visit, blood was drawn before the patch test was applied. To be eligible, patients had to be aged 18 to 70, diagnosed with alopecia and judged suitable for DPC therapy, while pregnant patients were excluded. Total RNA was extracted from unfractionated whole blood that had been collected in Tempus Blood RNA tubes.

Rearrangement joined TRBV2 to TRBJ2-5, with no confidently assigned D gene. The material sequenced was whole blood, taken in connection with sensitization to the hapten diphenylcyclopropenone (DPC). The receptor comes from a man younger than 35 with alopecia areata. Some clones in this sample may be carry-over from other donors' samples. The CDR3 protein sequence reads: CASSENRETQYF. The DNA is TGTGCCAGCAGTGAGAACCGGGAGACCCAGTACTTC.